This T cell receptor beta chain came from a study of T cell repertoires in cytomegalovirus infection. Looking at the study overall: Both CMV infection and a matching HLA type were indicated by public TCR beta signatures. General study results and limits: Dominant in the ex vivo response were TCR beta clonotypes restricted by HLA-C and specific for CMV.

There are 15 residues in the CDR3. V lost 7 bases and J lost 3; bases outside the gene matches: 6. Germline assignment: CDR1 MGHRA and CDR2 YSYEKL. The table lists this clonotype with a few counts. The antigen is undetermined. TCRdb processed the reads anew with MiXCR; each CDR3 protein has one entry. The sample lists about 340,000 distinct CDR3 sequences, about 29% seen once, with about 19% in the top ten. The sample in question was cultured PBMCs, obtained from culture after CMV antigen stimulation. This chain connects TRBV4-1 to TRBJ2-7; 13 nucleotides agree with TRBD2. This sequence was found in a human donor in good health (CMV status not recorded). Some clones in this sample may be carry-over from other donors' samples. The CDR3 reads CASTRGLAGDYEQYF. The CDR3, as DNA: TGCGCCAGCACCCGCGGACTAGCGGGAGACTACGAGCAGTACTTC.